This T cell receptor (beta chain) was sequenced for a study of T cells in Graves' hyperthyroidism and ophthalmopathy. Study overall: Staff took peripheral blood when the initial diagnosis was made, before any treatment began.

Findings of the study overall: Ophthalmopathy, as predicted by the model, came a median about seven months after the prediction.

Germline lookup yields CDR1 GTSNPN and CDR2 SVGIG (reference sequence). Trimming removed 4 bases from V and 8 bases from J; junction bases left unmatched: 5. The CDR3 has 12 residues. This clonotype has at least ten counts. The antigen remains unidentified. Template material for amplifying TCR beta CDR3 regions consisted of RNA transcripts. RT-PCR in the first round (using the HTBI primer set) targeted the TCR CDR3. MiXCR, run by TCRdb on the multiplex PCR reads, gives a single entry per CDR3 protein. The data contain over 450,000 distinct CDR3 sequences, approximately 17% of them singletons. Diagnoses were made from clinical symptoms, serum measures (thyroxine and TRAb), thyroid ultrasound and orbital computed tomography.

The sequence was obtained from a young woman with Graves' ophthalmopathy. Sequencing was done on a sample of blood. The chain is built from TRBV30 and TRBJ1-2; 9 bases are shared with TRBD1. CDR3 protein: CAWTLQGAGYTF. DNA of the CDR3: TGTGCCTGGACCTTACAGGGGGCAGGCTACACCTTC.